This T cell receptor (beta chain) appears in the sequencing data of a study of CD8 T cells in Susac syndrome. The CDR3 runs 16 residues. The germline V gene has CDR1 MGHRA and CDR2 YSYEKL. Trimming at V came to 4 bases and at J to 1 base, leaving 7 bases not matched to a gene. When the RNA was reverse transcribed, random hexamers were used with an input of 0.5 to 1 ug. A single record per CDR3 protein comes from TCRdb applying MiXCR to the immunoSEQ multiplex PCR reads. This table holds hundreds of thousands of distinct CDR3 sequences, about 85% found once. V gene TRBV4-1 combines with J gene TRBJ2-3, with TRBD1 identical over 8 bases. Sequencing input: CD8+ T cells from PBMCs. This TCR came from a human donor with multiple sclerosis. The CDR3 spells CASSLQPGQGTDTQYF. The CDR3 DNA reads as TGCGCCAGCAGCCTTCAGCCGGGACAGGGCACAGATACGCAGTATTTT.